The T cell receptor (beta chain) under discussion was sequenced for a study of blood T cell repertoires in COVID-19. Study information: From the United States, Italy and Spain came samples of acute and convalescent COVID-19. From T cells, B-cell-depleted T cells, or PBMCs came the material, which was cDNA or gDNA.

TCRdb's copy holds only in-frame clones and misses some; the assay was immunoSEQ multiplex PCR. The sample consists of 160,000 or so clones, 87% of them appearing once. Trimming took 6 bases from V and 8 from J; bases not matched to a gene: 8. Germline CDR1 reads SGHVS; CDR2 reads FQNEAQ. The CDR3 consists of 14 residues. This clone was found once. The TCR originated in a woman between 50 and 59 years old with acute or convalescent COVID-19. The chain employs TRBV7-8 and TRBJ2-1; 9 positions match TRBD2. Sequenced material: peripheral blood. This CDR3 is CASSVISGSHEQFF. CDR3 sequence (DNA): TGTGCCAGCAGTGTTATTAGCGGGAGCCATGAGCAGTTCTTC.